These 19 T cell receptor beta chains were all obtained from the same sample, sequenced in a study of blood T cell repertoires in COVID-19. Assay: immunoSEQ multiplex PCR; the TCRdb copy retains only in-frame clones and omits some. The repertoire includes more than 140,000 clones, approximately 86% of them detected once, and about 1.5% sits in the top ten. The sample consisted of peripheral blood. These receptors were collected from a woman aged 55-69 years with acute or convalescent COVID-19.

The chain has TRBV4-3 and TRBJ2-2; tentatively, D is TRBD2 (5 bases). V lost 1 base to trimming and J lost 8 bases, with 8 bases between them. The CDR3 loop spans 13 amino acids. Germline V gene sequence: CDR1 LGHNA, CDR2 YSLEER. This CDR3 reads CASSQVGGGELFF. CDR3 sequence (DNA): TGCGCCAGCAGCCAAGTGGGCGGGGGGGAGCTGTTTTTT.

The CDR3 reads CASSQGDWELFGYTF. CDR3 sequence (DNA): TGCGCCAGCAGCCAAGGGGACTGGGAGCTCTTCGGCTACACCTTC. The gene calls are TRBV4-1 and TRBJ1-2; possibly TRBD1 for D (5 bases). V was shortened by 1 base and J by 8 bases, with 17 bases between the two germline ends. Germline V CDR1 and CDR2: MGHRA, YSYEKL. This CDR3 is built from 15 residues.

This chain uses TRBV11-1 with TRBJ1-1; 9 bases align to TRBD1. V was pared by 8 bases and J by 3 bases, with 4 bases of the junction left unmatched. This CDR3 is 13 amino acids long. Germline-derived CDR1 and CDR2 are SGHAT and FQDESV (reference sequence). The CDR3 DNA reads TGTGCCAGCGGCCGGGACAGGGACACTGAAGCTTTCTTT. Protein product: CASGRDRDTEAFF. The full variable domain, completed using reference TRBV11-1 and TRBJ1-1, is EAEVAQSPRYKITEKSQAVAFWCDPISGHATLYWYRQILGQGPELLVQFQDESVVDDSQLPKDRFSAERLKGVDSTLKIQPAELGDSAMYLCASGRDRDTEAFFGQGTRLTVV.

V usage is TRBV30 and J usage is TRBJ1-5, with D possibly TRBD1 on 5 matching bases. This CDR3 comprises 12 residues. V shed 5 bases and J shed 4 bases, with 9 bases lying between them. The germline V gene has CDR1 GTSNPN and CDR2 SVGIG (reference sequence). The CDR3, as DNA: TGTGCCTGGGGGGGGTCTAATCAGCCCCAGCATTTT. Its translation: CAWGGSNQPQHF.

The chain joins TRBV7-3 to TRBJ2-3; D remains ambiguous. Germline CDR1 and CDR2: SGHTA and FQGTGA. Trimming pared 2 bases from V and 8 bases from J, leaving 8 bases between. This CDR3 is built from 12 residues. The CDR3 loop reads CASSLGVGTQYF. The CDR3 bases are TGTGCCAGCAGCTTAGGAGTGGGTACGCAGTATTTT.

The genes are TRBV13 and TRBJ1-2; D perhaps matches TRBD1 (6 bases). The CDR3 is 17 residues long. Germline loops: CDR1 PRHDT, CDR2 FYEKMQ (reference sequence). Trimming stripped 1 base from V and 0 bases from J, with 15 bases between. For the CDR3, the DNA is TGTGCCAGCAGCTTAGAGGGGGGGCCGACGGCTAACTATGGCTACACCTTC. Amino acid sequence: CASSLEGGPTANYGYTF.

The V gene is TRBV15, the J gene TRBJ1-5; 7 positions match TRBD1. The CDR3 runs to 15 residues. Looked up from germline, CDR1 is LNHNV and CDR2 is YYDKDF (reference sequence). Trimming at V came to 0 bases and at J to 3 bases, leaving 2 bases not matched to a gene. The CDR3 loop is CATSRDRGNNQPQHF. Written as DNA, the CDR3 is TGTGCCACCAGCAGAGACAGGGGGAACAATCAGCCCCAGCATTTT.

The chain joins TRBV10-2 to TRBJ1-2; 9 bases align to TRBD1. After removal of 6 bases from V and 6 bases from J, the junction contained 8 bases not matched to a gene. The CDR3 covers 14 residues. Germline V CDR1 and CDR2: WSHSY, SAAADI. The CDR3 region has the DNA TGCGCCAGCAGGCCGGGACAGGGTGAACATGGCTACACCTTC. Translating it yields CASRPGQGEHGYTF.

V gene TRBV7-2 combines with J gene TRBJ1-1; D is unclear. CDR3 size: 13 residues. V was pared by 1 base and J by 5 bases, with 8 bases between. Germline values: CDR1 SGHTA, CDR2 FQGNSA. This CDR3 reads CASSLVAVTEAFF. DNA of the CDR3: TGTGCCAGCAGCTTAGTTGCGGTAACTGAAGCTTTCTTT.

V and J are TRBV2 and TRBJ2-3; possibly TRBD2 for D (6 bases). This CDR3 comprises 15 residues. V dropped 7 bases and J dropped 1 base, with 15 bases sitting between them. The germline CDR1 and CDR2 sequences are SNHLY and FYNNEI. The CDR3 nucleotides read TGTGCCAGCACCAAGCTGGCTAGCGGCACAGATACGCAGTATTTT. Its translation: CASTKLASGTDTQYF.

The chain recombines TRBV16 with TRBJ1-6, with a weak D call TRBD1 (5 bases). V was pared by 4 bases and J by 0 bases, with 13 bases between. Germline CDR1 is KGHSY and CDR2 is FQNENV. The CDR3 extends over 17 amino acids. Here the CDR3 reads CASSRTTVSSYNSPLHF. The CDR3 bases are TGTGCCAGCAGCCGAACGACAGTGAGCTCCTATAATTCACCCCTCCACTTT.

This clone appeared a single time. The rearrangement joins TRBV19 to TRBJ1-2, with TRBD1 as a possible D gene (5 bases). Germline V gene sequence: CDR1 LNHDA, CDR2 SQIVND (reference sequence). This CDR3 has 12 residues. Trimming left V 11 bases short and J 6 bases short, with 16 bases between. CDR3 DNA sequence: TGTGCCGGGGGGACCGCCTTCCATGGCTACACCTTC. This sequence encodes CAGGTAFHGYTF.

J is TRBJ1-2 and V is TRBV3-1 (or the pseudogene TRBV3-2); unclear D gene. Between the trimmed V and J ends, which lost 2 bases and 3 bases, there was a span of 4 bases. Germline V gene data show CDR1 as LGHDT and CDR2 as YNNKEL (reference sequence). The CDR3 totals 12 residues. The CDR3 protein is CASSQRDYGYTF. The CDR3 DNA sequence: TGTGCCAGCAGCCAACGGGACTATGGCTACACCTTC.

The V call is TRBV18, the J call TRBJ2-2; tentative D call: TRBD1 (5 bases). Looked up from germline, CDR1 is KGHSH and CDR2 is LQKENI. Trimming shortened V by 4 bases and J by 5 bases, and 14 bases separated the two germline ends. The CDR3 sequence is 15 residues long. CDR3 bases: TGTGCCAGCTCACTCAGACAGAGTCGGACCGGGGAGCTGTTTTTT. It translates to CASSLRQSRTGELFF.

The chain uses TRBV30 and TRBJ1-2, with unresolved D. Germline-derived CDR1 and CDR2 are GTSNPN and SVGIG (reference sequence). This CDR3 has 11 residues. Deletions cut 0 bases from V and 7 bases from J, with 6 bases between. Written as DNA, the CDR3 is TGTGCCTGGAGTGTACGGGTTGGCTACACCTTC. Translation: CAWSVRVGYTF.

The chain uses TRBV29-1 and TRBJ1-2, with D perhaps TRBD1 (6 bases). Trimming stripped 5 bases from V and 0 bases from J, with 13 bases between. This CDR3 comprises 14 residues. The germline V gene encodes CDR1 SQVTM and CDR2 ANQGSEA. The CDR3 DNA sequence: TGCAGCGTTTCACAGGGACAAGCTAACTATGGCTACACCTTC. Translation: CSVSQGQANYGYTF.

The genes are TRBV5-6 and TRBJ2-7; TRBD1 agrees at 7 bases. CDR1 is SGHDT, CDR2 YYEEEE, per germline. The CDR3 is 15 amino acids. With V trimmed by 6 bases and J by 7 bases, 16 bases remained unmatched. In DNA, the CDR3 is TGTGCCAGCACCTTTCTCGACAGGGAAGTGAGTGAGCAGTACTTC. Encoded protein: CASTFLDREVSEQYF.

V is TRBV7-8 and J is TRBJ1-5; a possible D gene is TRBD1 (5 bases). CDR1 is SGHVS and CDR2 is FQNEAQ in the germline V gene. V shed 5 bases and J shed 4 bases, with 18 bases lying between them. This CDR3 has 16 residues. Here the CDR3 reads CASSIVRTTSNQPQHF. CDR3 nucleotides: TGTGCCAGCAGCATAGTACGGACAACCTCAAATCAGCCCCAGCATTTT.

V gene TRBV7-8 combines with J gene TRBJ2-7; 10 bases match TRBD2. The CDR3 runs 18 residues. After removal of 5 bases from V and 3 bases from J, the junction contained 16 bases not matched to a gene. CDR1 is SGHVS, CDR2 FQNEAQ, per germline. The CDR3 sequence is CASSQGRTSGLLDYEQYF. The CDR3 bases are TGTGCCAGCAGCCAGGGCCGGACTAGCGGTTTGTTAGACTACGAGCAGTACTTC. Complete variable domain (other parts from reference TRBV7-8 and TRBJ2-7): GAGVSQSPRYKVAKRGQDVALRCDPISGHVSLFWYQQALGQGPEFLTYFQNEAQLDKSGLPSDRFFAERPEGSVSTLKIQRTQQEDSAVYLCASSQGRTSGLLDYEQYFGPGTRLTVT.